The source of this T cell receptor beta chain is a study of blood T cell repertoires in COVID-19. Per the original data handling: The assay estimated nucleated cells by amplifying reference gene primers. The table came from immunoSEQ multiplex PCR; TCRdb's copy has only in-frame clones and leaves some out. D and trimming come from the DNA, and the V and J calls and clone size come from that table. The sample yields some 300,000 clones, 90% seen once. The CDR3 extends over 15 amino acids. Germline CDR1 SNHLY, CDR2 FYNNEI. V was pared by 2 bases and J by 5 bases, with 12 bases between. Participant ages covered about 18 to 89 years across around 25 US areas. Cohorts were determined from participant-reported clinical history.

The clonotype comes from a woman between 18 and 29 years old with acute COVID-19. This chain joins TRBV2 and TRBJ2-2, with D perhaps TRBD2 (5 bases). Material for sequencing was PBMCs or T cells enriched from blood (not recorded which). CDR3 nucleotide sequence: TGTGCCAGCAGTGAAAGGCAGCCGGGAACCGGGGAGCTGTTTTTT. Translation: CASSERQPGTGELFF.